This T cell receptor beta chain was captured by sequencing in a study of cytomegalovirus exposure and HLA in healthy donors (TCRdb year 2017). About the investigation overall: An earlier analysis of 587 of the donors reported 250 to 300 Gb of sequence data and 100 million to 130 million unique TCR beta sequences from about 200 million T cells. Roughly 300 gigabases of sequencing data and tens of millions of unique TCR sequences were included in an early release covering 500 to 750 HLA-typed donors. Of the approximately 370 genotyped donors, less than 90% were placed in the genetic ancestry cluster associated with self-reported Caucasian donors. The study aimed to test whether cataloging public T cell receptors could reveal signatures of past pathogen exposure. The study profiled the T cell repertoires of about 640 subjects by immunosequencing and related them to cytomegalovirus serostatus. A separate validation cohort of roughly 120 different subjects was used in addition to the roughly 670-subject first cohort. To predict cytomegalovirus infection status, the study combined high-throughput TCR immunosequencing, statistical association of individual TCRs with disease status, and machine learning. A later analysis re-analyzed previously published TCR beta repertoires from roughly 600 donors and added high-resolution HLA genotyping to study TCR occurrence patterns. Rather than drawing on any new phenotypic data, the later analysis identified candidate immune exposures from TCR beta sequences and the way those sequences occurred across donors. An earlier analysis of nearly 600 of the donors applied high-throughput TCR beta sequencing to assess whether each TCR beta V gene segment acted as functional or pseudogenic. Donor age, sex, ethnicity and CMV serostatus were compiled together with the repertoire data. A later genetic analysis took genome-wide SNP genotypes for about 55% of the roughly 700 donors and used that subset as a discovery cohort. Every repertoire in the discovery cohort had been generated on one and the same sequencing platform. Class I and class II HLA loci were covered by the typing at four-digit resolution. Typing coverage differed by locus: A, B, C, DRB1 and DQB1 were typed in roughly 620-630 donors, DQA1 in approximately 520, DPA1 in 600 to 610, and DPB1 in 400 to 490. Roughly 5 DR-DQ haplotypes were treated as single units for association and clustering because of strong linkage in the cohort. Across 398 genotyped donors of the cohort, an average of roughly 230,000 unique TCR beta nucleotide sequences per donor were sequenced, and around 19% of those sequences were non-productive.

General study outcomes and caveats: Because HLA typing was unavailable for some donors at each locus, only the typed subset was used in association tests. Immune exposure information for the cohort was limited to CMV serostatus. Compared with equally common non-associated chains, HLA-associated TCR beta chains in a later analysis were more clonally expanded and had lower generation probabilities. In both the original and validation cohorts, the classifier was reported to diagnose cytomegalovirus status with high specificity and sensitivity. When HLA alleles, especially DR and DQ, strongly co-occurred, TCR associations were difficult to assign to individual alleles. A total of 150 to 200 TCR beta chains were listed by the study as associated with cytomegalovirus. Most TCR sequences were seen in very few donors, while some public TCRs were found in many individuals. Several of the top co-occurrence clusters appeared to be linked to parvovirus B19, influenza, CMV and Epstein-Barr virus, according to a later analysis. In a later genetic analysis, fewer N-insertions in productive TCRs were reported among donors in an Asian-associated ancestry cluster than the approximately 670-donor mean. The presence/absence analyses assumed that sequencing depth was roughly uniform across donors, and that assumption may not be true. In a later analysis, 15,000 to 20,000 TCR beta sequences were associated with specific HLA alleles at a false discovery rate of 0.05. In an earlier analysis of roughly 500 of the donors, most TCR beta V segments appeared in productive rearrangements about 87% or about 30% of the time, broadly matching IMGT annotations. Some IMGT-functional V segments, including TRBV6-2 and TRBV6-3, could not be told apart with the 87-base-pair reads, so those segments were excluded. The sequencing pipeline was judged likely to have produced a cluster of highly shared sequence variants as a technical artifact. The authors suggested that the approach could potentially be generalized to other disease states and immunological phenotypes. Because counts were too low, more than 15 rarely observed V segments, including chromosome 9 orphons, were excluded from the earlier analysis of several hundred of the donors. Correlated functional status among segregating V segments might be attributable to linkage disequilibrium, but an unknown experimental factor could not be ruled out. In a later genetic analysis, a missense DCLRE1C variant was associated with V-gene and J-gene trimming of TCR beta chains, and the association was replicated in an independent cohort. A few of the identified cytomegalovirus-associated TCR beta chains were confirmed in vitro to be specific for cytomegalovirus antigens. In a later analysis, TCR association rates were found to vary across HLA loci, with the most associated TCRs seen for DRB1 alleles and the fewest for HLA-C alleles. In a later analysis, most CMV-associated TCR beta chains were found to appear HLA-restricted, with HLA associations seemingly driven largely by CMV exposure. In this cohort, only TCR beta chains were sequenced, and detectable features were limited by the absence of alpha or paired-chain data. A further reported finding was that TCR beta sequences accurately predicted the HLA-A and HLA-B alleles for most subjects in the first cohort.

Measured from the cysteine to the phenylalanine, the CDR3 is 19 residues long. The DNA shown is the 57-base CDR3, in frame from base 1. As encoded in the germline V gene, CDR1 is MRHNA while CDR2 is SNTAGT. On this clone: Its antigen is currently not known. No much larger clonotype is one base removed from it; base qualities were not supplied.

In total, roughly 710 healthy bone marrow donors made up the cohort. At the time of sampling, every cohort member was nominally healthy, though immune exposures that went unrecorded were likely present. CMV serostatus was recorded as positive for 250 to 300 and negative for about half of the roughly 700 cohort members, whereas no CMV serostatus was recorded for the donor in question. A peripheral blood sample was provided by each donor, and peripheral blood mononuclear cells were used for TCR beta sequencing. The Qiagen DNeasy Blood Extraction Kit was used to extract genomic DNA from the blood cell samples. The receptor library was made with the immunoSEQ multiplex PCR assay. For the multiplex PCR, a mixture combining 60 forward primers for TCR Vbeta segments and 13 reverse primers for TCR Jbeta segments was used. The CDR3 region of rearranged TCR beta genes was amplified from genomic DNA by a multiplex PCR assay. The Illumina HiSeq System was used to sequence the amplified TCR beta libraries as 87-base-pair reads. Per the source publication's procedure: Across the 700 or so repertoires, a later analysis counted about 81 million unique TCR beta chains, approximately 12 million of which were shared by at least two donors. A nearest-neighbor algorithm error-corrected the raw reads and collapsed the reads into unique sequences, merging closely related sequences to remove PCR and sequencing errors. Alignment of CDR3 sequences to IMGT reference sequences was used to assign V, D and J gene segments. For a sequence to be retained, a match of at least six nucleotides was required to both a V gene segment and a J gene segment. Rearrangements were called productive when the CDR3 lacked stop codons and stayed in frame with V and J; all others were non-productive. CDR3 was defined by IMGT convention, running from the second conserved V-encoded cysteine to the conserved J-encoded phenylalanine. The earlier analysis of some 540 of the donors excluded any sequence lacking an unambiguous match to a single V gene segment. In an earlier analysis of approximately 610 of the donors, V segments were called functional above 56.7% productive rearrangements and were called segregating when the between-donor standard deviation exceeded 5%. A statistical classification framework was built for diagnosing cytomegalovirus status from the catalog of TCR beta chain sequences. A later analysis assigned V and J genes by comparing TCR nucleotide sequences with IMGT/GENE-DB human TR gene sequences. Using the TCRdist pipeline, a later analysis assigned CDR3 sequences along with most-parsimonious VDJ recombination scenarios. In a later analysis, every TCR beta chain was defined by the combination of its CDR3 amino acid sequence and its V-gene family, and reads without a unique V-gene family were dropped. To address suspected cross-contamination and a sequencing artifact, a later analysis removed over 500 highly shared, low-generation-probability nucleotide sequences. A later analysis calculated a clonal expansion index for each public chain from normalized within-repertoire ranks of inferred template counts. A later analysis computed generation probabilities with a VDJ recombination model fitted to out-of-frame rearrangements, and checked the results against IGoR. In a later analysis, TCR-TCR, TCR-HLA and TCR-CMV co-occurrence was scored with hypergeometric tests, and a repertoire-size bias correction was applied to TCR pairs. To estimate false discovery rates, a later analysis permuted the HLA or CMV assignments 20 times. In a later analysis, co-occurring TCRs were grouped using DBSCAN, with TCRdist sequence similarity added in when clustering inside HLA-allele-positive subsets. Co-occurrence clustering excluded repertoires with fewer than 30,000 or more than 120,000 public chains, plus five with anomalous nucleotide sharing. Imported from immuneACCESS, the table was reduced by TCRdb to in-frame sequences with V and J called. These copies leave out some clones; in studies compared against another copy, an unresolved V gene accounts for under half, and the cause of the remainder is not known. V, J and clone size are taken as reported in that table, and D and trimming were inferred from the DNA itself. The sample table lists under 250,000 clones, 85% of them with a count of one. The top ten clones comprise 1% to 1.5% of the sample.

Sequenced: PBMCs. The clonotype was recovered from a human donor in good health. The V and J segments used are TRBV6-4 and TRBJ2-5, with TRBD2 identical over 11 junction bases. The J call may be faulty, since TRBJ2-7 better matches the DNA end. The CDR3 is CASNGELVAGGPSWDEQYF. The DNA sequence is as follows: TGTGCCAGCAATGGGGAACTCGTAGCGGGAGGGCCCTCTTGGGACGAGCAGTACTTC.